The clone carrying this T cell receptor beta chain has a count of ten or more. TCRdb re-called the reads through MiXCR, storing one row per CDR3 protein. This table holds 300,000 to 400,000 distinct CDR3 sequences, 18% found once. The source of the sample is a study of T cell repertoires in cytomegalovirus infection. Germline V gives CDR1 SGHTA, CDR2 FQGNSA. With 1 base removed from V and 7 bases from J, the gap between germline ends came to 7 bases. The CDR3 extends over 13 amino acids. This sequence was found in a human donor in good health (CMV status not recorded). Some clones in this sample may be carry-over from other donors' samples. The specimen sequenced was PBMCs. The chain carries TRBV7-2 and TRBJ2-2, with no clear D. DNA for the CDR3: TGTGCCAGCAGCTTAGGCCCGGGCGGGGAGCTGTTTTTT. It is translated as CASSLGPGGELFF.